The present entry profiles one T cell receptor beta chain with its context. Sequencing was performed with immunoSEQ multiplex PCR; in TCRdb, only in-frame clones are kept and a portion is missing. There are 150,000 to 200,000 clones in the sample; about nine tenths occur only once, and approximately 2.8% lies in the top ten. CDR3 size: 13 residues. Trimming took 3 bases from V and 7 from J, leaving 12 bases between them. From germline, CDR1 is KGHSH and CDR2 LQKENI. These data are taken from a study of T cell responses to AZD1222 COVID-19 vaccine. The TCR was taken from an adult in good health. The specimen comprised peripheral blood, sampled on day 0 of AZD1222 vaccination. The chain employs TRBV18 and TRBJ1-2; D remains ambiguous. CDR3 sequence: CASSPDRTSGYTF. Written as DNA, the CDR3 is TGTGCCAGCTCACCGGACCGGACTAGTGGCTACACCTTC.